This T cell receptor (beta chain) is from a study of cytomegalovirus exposure and HLA in healthy donors. As for the study in general: Both the roughly 120 validation repertoires and the approximately 700 first-cohort repertoires used the same platform, as reported by a later analysis.

Repertoires were generated with immunoSEQ multiplex PCR, while TCRdb's copy carries only in-frame clones and drops some. The table lists 240,000 or so clones, 75% to 90% of them singletons, with over 0.95% in the top ten. The donors were part of the roughly 120-subject validation cohort, which stood apart from the 666-subject first cohort. Notes on this clone: Its antigen is still unknown.

Trimming took off 0 bases at V and 10 bases at J, with 19 bases between the two ends. The germline gives CDR1 SGHRS, CDR2 YFSETQ. The CDR3 has 15 amino acids. Study-wide results and caveats: The TCR clusters that emerged in the first cohort tended, a later analysis found, to co-occur in the roughly 130 validation repertoires.

The chain employs TRBV5-1 and TRBJ1-1; the D gene is possibly TRBD1 (6 bases). Sequencing was done on a sample of PBMCs. The TCR was taken from a woman in her twenties or thirties in good health and CMV-seropositive. DNA for the CDR3: TGCGCCAGCAGCTTGGACGGGACAACCATTTGGGCAGCTTTCTTT. Protein sequence: CASSLDGTTIWAAFF.